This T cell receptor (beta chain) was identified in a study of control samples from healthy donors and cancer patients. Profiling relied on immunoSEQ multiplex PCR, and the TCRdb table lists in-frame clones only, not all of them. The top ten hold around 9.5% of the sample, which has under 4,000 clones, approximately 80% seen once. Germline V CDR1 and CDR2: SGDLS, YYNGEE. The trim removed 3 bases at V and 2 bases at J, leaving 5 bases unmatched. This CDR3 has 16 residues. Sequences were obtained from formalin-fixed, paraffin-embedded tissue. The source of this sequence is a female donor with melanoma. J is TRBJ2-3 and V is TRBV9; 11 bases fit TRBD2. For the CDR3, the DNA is TGTGCCAGCAGCGGAGGGACTAGCGGCCTCACAGATACGCAGTATTTT. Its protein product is CASSGGTSGLTDTQYF. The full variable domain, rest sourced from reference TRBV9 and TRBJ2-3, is DSGVTQTPKHLITATGQRVTLRCSPRSGDLSVYWYQQSLDQGLQFLIQYYNGEERAKGNILERFSAQQFPDLHSELNLSSLELGDSALYFCASSGGTSGLTDTQYFGPGTRLTVL.